These T cell receptor beta chains were read from a single sample in a study of blood T cell repertoires in COVID-19. Assay: immunoSEQ multiplex PCR; the TCRdb copy retains only in-frame clones and omits some. The table records some 300,000 clones, roughly 90% of them present only once. The sequenced sample was peripheral blood. These receptors all come from a woman aged 70-85 years with COVID-19, enrolled during active disease. Each CDR3 is given with its conserved first and last residue.

v_call: TRBV2; j_call: TRBJ2-2; cdr3_aa: CASSVLVRGELFF
v_call: TRBV6-5; j_call: TRBJ2-5; cdr3_aa: CASSMTSGGQETQYF
v_call: TRBV5-6; j_call: TRBJ1-2; cdr3_aa: CASSPTGGANYGYTF
v_call: TRBV5-6; j_call: TRBJ2-2; cdr3_aa: CASSHTADAGELFF
v_call: TRBV30; j_call: TRBJ1-1; cdr3_aa: CAWSSFRDDTEAFF
v_call: TRBV5-5; j_call: TRBJ2-3; cdr3_aa: CASSSILGTDTQYF
v_call: TRBV2; j_call: TRBJ1-1; cdr3_aa: CASTIDRVNTEAFF
v_call: TRBV19; j_call: TRBJ1-3; cdr3_aa: CASSITGQGSDSGNTIYF
v_call: TRBV21-1; j_call: TRBJ1-5; cdr3_aa: CARYPPLAGPSNQPQHF
v_call: TRBV7-2; j_call: TRBJ2-3; cdr3_aa: CASSLGLAGGPMSPTQYF
v_call: TRBV18; j_call: TRBJ2-1; cdr3_aa: CASSPAGGSNEQFF
v_call: TRBV30; j_call: TRBJ2-3; cdr3_aa: CAWRRLAVTDTQYF
v_call: TRBV18; j_call: TRBJ2-1; cdr3_aa: CASSPDLRGEQFF
v_call: TRBV15; j_call: TRBJ2-1; cdr3_aa: CATSRPRDEQFF
v_call: TRBV5-1; j_call: TRBJ1-2; cdr3_aa: CASSLGGETYGYTF
v_call: TRBV5-6; j_call: TRBJ2-2; cdr3_aa: CASSLREAGELFF
v_call: TRBV27; j_call: TRBJ2-7; cdr3_aa: CASSPPRSWPREQYF
v_call: TRBV6-6; j_call: TRBJ2-1; cdr3_aa: CASSYGQSNEQFF
v_call: TRBV6-1; j_call: TRBJ2-7; cdr3_aa: CASSEARGNYEQYF
v_call: TRBV7-2; j_call: TRBJ1-3; cdr3_aa: CASSLAWDRGPGNTIYF